This TCR beta chain comes out of a study of beta chain features in type 1 diabetes. This CDR3 comprises 13 residues. Per germline, CDR1 GTSNPN and CDR2 SVGIG (reference sequence). The trim removed 0 bases at V and 7 bases at J, leaving 3 bases unmatched. This clone turned up a few times. Antigen specificity is unknown. The study's findings and limits: Shorter TCRB CDR3s, moderately but significantly so, were found in Type 1 diabetes patients in all four CD4+ subsets.

Each donor gave one heparinised blood draw averaging around 120 mL. The entirety of the isolated RNA underwent reverse transcription, so expressed TCRB transcripts were sequenced. Sequenced by immunoSEQ multiplex PCR; TCRdb stores in-frame clones only, minus some. Of some 270,000 clones detected, approximately 10% appear once; the ten largest clones hold over 0.015%. The V call is TRBV30, the J call TRBJ2-1; TRBD1 matches at 7 bases. The sample consisted of naive CD4+ T cells from blood. This clonotype was sampled from a man younger than 45 with type 1 diabetes. The CDR3 spells CAWSVQTGNEQFF. DNA for the CDR3: TGTGCCTGGAGTGTCCAGACAGGGAATGAGCAGTTCTTC.